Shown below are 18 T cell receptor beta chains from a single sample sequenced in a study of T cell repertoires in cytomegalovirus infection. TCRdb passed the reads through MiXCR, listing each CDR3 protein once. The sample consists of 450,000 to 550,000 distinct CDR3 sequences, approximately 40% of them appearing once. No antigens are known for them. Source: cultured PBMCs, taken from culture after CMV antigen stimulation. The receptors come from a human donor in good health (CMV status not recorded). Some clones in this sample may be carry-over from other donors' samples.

CDR3 region: CASGSPGGRTQETQYF. CDR3 sequence (DNA): TGTGCTAGTGGTTCCCCCGGCGGGCGTACTCAAGAGACCCAGTACTTC. V and J are TRBV12-5 and TRBJ2-5, with a possible D match to TRBD2 (5 bases). In germline, CDR1 is LGHNT, CDR2 FRNRAP. This CDR3 is 16 amino acids long. The V end was cut by 4 bases, the J end by 2 bases, with 17 bases between.

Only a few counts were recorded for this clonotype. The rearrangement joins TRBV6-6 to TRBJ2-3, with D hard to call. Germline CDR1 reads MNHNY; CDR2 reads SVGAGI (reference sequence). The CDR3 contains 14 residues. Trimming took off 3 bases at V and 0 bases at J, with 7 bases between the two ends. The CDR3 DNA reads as TGTGCCAGCAGTTATGCTTCTAGCACAGATACGCAGTATTTT. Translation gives CASSYASSTDTQYF.

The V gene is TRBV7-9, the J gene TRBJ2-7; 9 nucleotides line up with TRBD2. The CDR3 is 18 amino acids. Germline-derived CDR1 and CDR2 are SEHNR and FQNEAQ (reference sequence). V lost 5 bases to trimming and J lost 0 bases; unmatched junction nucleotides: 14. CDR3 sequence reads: CASSPRLAANSLSYEQYF. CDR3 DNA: TGTGCCAGCAGCCCCCGACTAGCGGCTAACTCCCTCTCCTACGAGCAGTACTTC.

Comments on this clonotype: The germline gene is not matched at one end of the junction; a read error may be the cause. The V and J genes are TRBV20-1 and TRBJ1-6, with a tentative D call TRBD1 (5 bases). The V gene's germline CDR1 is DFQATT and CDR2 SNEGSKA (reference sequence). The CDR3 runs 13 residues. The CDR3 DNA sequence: TGCCGTGCTAGGGGCGGGGCCGATTCACCCCTCCACTTT. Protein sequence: CRARGGADSPLHF.

The CDR3 here is CAWSDLPYEQYF. CDR3 sequence (DNA): TGTGCCTGGAGTGACCTACCTTACGAGCAGTACTTC. This chain joins TRBV30 and TRBJ2-7; D uncertain. V was clipped by 1 base and J by 4 bases, with 8 bases between them. Germline-derived CDR1 and CDR2 are GTSNPN and SVGIG (reference sequence). This CDR3 comprises 12 residues.

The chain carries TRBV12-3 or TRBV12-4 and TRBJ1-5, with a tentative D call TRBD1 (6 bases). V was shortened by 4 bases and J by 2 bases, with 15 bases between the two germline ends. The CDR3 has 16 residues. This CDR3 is CASSWGGGPGNQPQHF. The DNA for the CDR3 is TGTGCCAGCAGTTGGGGGGGGGGGCCGGGCAATCAGCCCCAGCATTTT.

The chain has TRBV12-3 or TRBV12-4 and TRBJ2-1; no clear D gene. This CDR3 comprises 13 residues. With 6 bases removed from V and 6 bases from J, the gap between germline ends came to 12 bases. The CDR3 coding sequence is TGTGCCAGCAGCCCGCCTGGGGTCAATGAGCAGTTCTTC. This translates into CASSPPGVNEQFF.

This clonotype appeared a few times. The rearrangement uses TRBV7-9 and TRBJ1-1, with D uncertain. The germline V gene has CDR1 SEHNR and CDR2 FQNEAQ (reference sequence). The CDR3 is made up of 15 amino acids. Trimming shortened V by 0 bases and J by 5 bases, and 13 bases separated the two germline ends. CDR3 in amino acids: CASSLARQRETEAFF. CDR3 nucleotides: TGTGCCAGCAGCTTAGCCCGTCAGAGGGAGACTGAAGCTTTCTTT.

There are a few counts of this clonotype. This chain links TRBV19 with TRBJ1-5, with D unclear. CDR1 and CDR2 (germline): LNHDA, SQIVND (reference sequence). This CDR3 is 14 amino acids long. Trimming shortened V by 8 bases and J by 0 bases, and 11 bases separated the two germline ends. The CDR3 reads CASRGPYSNQPQHF. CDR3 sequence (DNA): TGTGCCAGTCGAGGGCCTTATAGCAATCAGCCCCAGCATTTT.

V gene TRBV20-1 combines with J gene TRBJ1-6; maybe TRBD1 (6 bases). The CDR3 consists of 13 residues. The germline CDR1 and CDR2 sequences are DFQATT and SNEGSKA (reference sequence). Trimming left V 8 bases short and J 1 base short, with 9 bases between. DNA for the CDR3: TGCAGTATACAGGGATCCTATAATTCACCCCTCCACTTT. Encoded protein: CSIQGSYNSPLHF.

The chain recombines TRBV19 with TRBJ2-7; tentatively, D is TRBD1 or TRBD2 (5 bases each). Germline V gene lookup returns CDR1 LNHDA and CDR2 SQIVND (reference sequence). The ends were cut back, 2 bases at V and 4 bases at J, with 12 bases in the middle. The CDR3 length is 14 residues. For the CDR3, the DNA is TGTGCCAGTAGTATATGGGGCGAGGGGTACGAGCAGTACTTC. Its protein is CASSIWGEGYEQYF.

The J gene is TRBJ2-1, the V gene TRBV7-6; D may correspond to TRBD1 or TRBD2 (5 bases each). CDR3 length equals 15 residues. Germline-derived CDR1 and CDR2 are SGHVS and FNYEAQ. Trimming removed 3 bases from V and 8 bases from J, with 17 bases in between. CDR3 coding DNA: TGTGCCAGCAGCTTCAACGTGGGGGTTGAGGATGAGCAGTTCTTC. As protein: CASSFNVGVEDEQFF.

CDR3 loop: CASSDLPGTSTYEQYF. The CDR3 nucleotides are TGTGCCAGCAGTGACCTACCCGGGACATCTACCTACGAGCAGTACTTC. The chain couples TRBV6-5 to TRBJ2-7; TRBD1 is a possible D gene (6 bases). V gave up 5 bases and J gave up 2 bases, with 19 bases separating them. The CDR3 consists of 16 residues. Germline CDR1 is MNHEY and CDR2 is SVGAGI.

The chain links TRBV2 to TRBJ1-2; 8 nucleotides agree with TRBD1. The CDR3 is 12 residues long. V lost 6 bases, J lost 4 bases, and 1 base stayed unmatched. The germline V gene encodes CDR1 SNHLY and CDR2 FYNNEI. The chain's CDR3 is CASRGQVYGYTF. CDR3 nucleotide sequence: TGTGCCAGCAGGGGACAGGTCTATGGCTACACCTTC.

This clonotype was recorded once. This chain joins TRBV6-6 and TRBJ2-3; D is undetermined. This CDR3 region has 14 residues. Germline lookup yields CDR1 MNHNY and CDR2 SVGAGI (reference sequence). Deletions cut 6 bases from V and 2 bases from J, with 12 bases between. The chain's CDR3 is CASSPYATTDTQYF. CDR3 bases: TGTGCCAGCAGCCCCTACGCCACCACAGATACGCAGTATTTT.

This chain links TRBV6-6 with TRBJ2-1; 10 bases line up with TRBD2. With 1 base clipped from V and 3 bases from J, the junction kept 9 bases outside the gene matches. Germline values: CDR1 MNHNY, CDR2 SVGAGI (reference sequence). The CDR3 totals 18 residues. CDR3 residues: CASSYLPLAGVLYNEQFF. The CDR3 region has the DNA TGTGCCAGCAGTTACTTGCCCCTAGCGGGAGTTCTCTACAATGAGCAGTTCTTC.

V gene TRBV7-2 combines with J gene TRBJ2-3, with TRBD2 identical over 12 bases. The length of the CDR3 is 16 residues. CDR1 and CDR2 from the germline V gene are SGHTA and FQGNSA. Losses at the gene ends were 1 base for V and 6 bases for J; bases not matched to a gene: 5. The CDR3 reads CASSLDVLAGGDTQYF. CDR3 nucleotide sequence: TGTGCCAGCAGCTTAGATGTCCTAGCGGGAGGGGATACGCAGTATTTT.

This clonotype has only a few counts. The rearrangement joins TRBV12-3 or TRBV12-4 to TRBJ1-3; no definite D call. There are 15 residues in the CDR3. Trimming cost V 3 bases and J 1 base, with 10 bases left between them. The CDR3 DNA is TGTGCCAGCAGTTTCGGGCGGAGATCTGGAAACACCATATATTTT. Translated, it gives CASSFGRRSGNTIYF.